This TCR beta chain was captured in a study of T and B cells in COVID-19 patients (dated by TCRdb to between 2020 and 2021). Describing the broader study: Using TRB and IGH repertoire sequencing of peripheral blood, the study characterized adaptive immunity in COVID-19 patients who had active infection or had recovered. The recovered cohort included over 15 patients who contributed 20 to 25 samples, and most of those patients had mild to moderate COVID-19 that was managed on an outpatient basis. A median age of approximately 35 years was recorded in the recovered cohort versus roughly 72 years in the active-infection cohort. Of the 20 patients in the active-infection cohort, approximately eleven were critically ill and needed mechanical ventilation or ECMO. Comorbidities linked to unfavorable COVID-19 outcome were present in about 90% of the roughly 20 patients in the active-infection cohort. Over 7 million TCR sequences were analysed from a TCR and BCR sequence repository that comprised some 37 patients and 65 or so time points. A couple of patients belonged to both the recovered and active cohorts because samples were available from active disease and after recovery. Repertoire analyses used an age-matched reference group of approximately 40 healthy donors who were negative for COVID-19 antibodies as the comparison. As many as 9 follow-up blood samples were taken per patient, and some of the samples covered different disease stages within the same individual. What the study reported, not specific to this receptor: During active COVID-19 the TRB repertoires were highly clonal, but at recovery diversity and richness rose above the levels seen in healthy donors. The cohort was judged too small for assessing how HLA contributes to COVID-19 susceptibility or severity. Specific T cell subsets (CD4+/Treg/CD8+) and sorted SARS-CoV-2-responsive or tetramer+ T cells had not yet been sequenced, and the corresponding sequencing experiments were ongoing. Strongly skewed TRBV/TRBJ gene usage was reported in patients with COVID-19. Few blood samples were available from mildly ill patients while symptoms were present or from severe cases at early time points. The reported TCR clusters were stated to require prospective validation before clinical use. A total of about 2,400 TCR clusters were exclusive to the recovered cohort, and about 30 of those clusters were low-pGen clusters.

To note about this clonotype: This receptor's antigen is unknown. Base qualities are missing; no much larger clone stands one base away.

Per the germline V gene, MGHRA is the CDR1 and YSYEKL is the CDR2. The CDR3 covers 15 residues, taking in both the cysteine and the phenylalanine. Kept here is only the CDR3 DNA, which spans 45 bases and is read in frame from base 1. V is pared back by 0 bases and J by 4 bases, with 9 bases lying between the germline termini. TCRdb lists the instrument as Illumina MiSeq. TRB rearrangements were amplified by multiplex PCR with BIOMED2 TRB-A/B primer pools. Illumina-compatible adapters and 7-nucleotide sample barcodes were added to the amplicons in two consecutive PCRs. Phusion HS II polymerase was used for all library PCRs. Amplicons were gel-purified with the NucleoSpin Gel and PCR Clean-up kit, quantified on Qubit, and pooled at about 4.2 nM. The quality of the amplicon pool was checked on an Agilent 2100 Bioanalyzer prior to Illumina next-generation sequencing. As for how the authors treated the data: TRB rearrangements were annotated with MiXCR 3.0.8 using the default MiXCR reference library. Non-productive reads and sequences with fewer than 2 reads were removed, and every unique CDR3 nucleotide sequence was treated as one clone. R 3.5.1 was used to calculate clonality, diversity, richness and V-J gene usage. GLIPH2 was used to cluster TCRs by CDR3 similarity, and OLGA was used to calculate generation probabilities. GLIPH2 clusters were kept only if they contained at least four unique TCR clonotypes found in at least three individuals. The public sequencing data were trimmed at Q25 with fastp and processed into clonotypes with MiXCR by TCRdb, which kept only in-frame beta chains. For every CDR3 protein sequence, its rows merge into one entry that carries the most common genes and DNA. Clone size and V and J calls follow TCRdb, not the original study. The sample table shows thousands of distinct CDR3 sequences, and 30% to 40% are seen once. The ten largest clones capture 20% to 25% of the sample.

Genomic DNA extracted from blood, in amounts of roughly 220-550 ng, served as the starting material for amplifying TRB repertoires. This TCR was recovered from a human donor who had recovered from COVID-19. The sample was blood. The sequence joins TRBV4-1 to TRBJ2-2; the D gene is unclear. The CDR3 region: CASSQEPLITGELFF. The nucleotides are TGCGCCAGCAGCCAAGAACCCCTTATCACCGGGGAGCTGTTTTTT.